These T cell receptor beta chains were read from a single sample in a study of blood T cells in healthy people across ages. TCRdb reprocessed the 5' RACE reads via MiXCR and lists one record per CDR3 protein. The top ten clones hold over 7% of a sample with around 1,700,000 distinct CDR3 sequences, roughly 30% of them seen once. Sequenced: blood. Receptors were obtained from a woman in her 30s in good health. Each CDR3 is given with its conserved first and last residue. The order of the fields is D gene, clone size, V gene, J gene, CDR3 DNA, CDR3 protein. A D gene is named only where the DNA matches it firmly. Clone size is shown for a subset of rows, as once, few, many or a class of expanded clone.

D: TRBD2; size: few; V: TRBV5-1; J: TRBJ2-1; DNA: TGCGCCAGCAGCTTGCAGACTAGCGGGTATAATGAGCAGTTCTTC; CDR3: CASSLQTSGYNEQFF
D: NA; size: NA; V: TRBV20-1; J: TRBJ1-4; DNA: TGCAGTGCTAGTAGGCTCGGTGAAAAACTGTTTTTT; CDR3: CSASRLGEKLFF
D: TRBD1; size: NA; V: TRBV5-1; J: TRBJ1-2; DNA: TGCGCCAGCAGCTTGGCCCTAACAGGGGCCGACGCTGACTATGGCTACACCTTC; CDR3: CASSLALTGADADYGYTF
D: NA; size: few; V: TRBV6-2/TRBV6-3; J: TRBJ1-4; DNA: TGTGCCAGCAGTTATCGGGCAACTGAAAAACTGTTTTTT; CDR3: CASSYRATEKLFF
D: TRBD2; size: NA; V: TRBV7-9; J: TRBJ2-5; DNA: TGTGCCAGCAGCCGCGGGAGTTGGGAGGAGACCCAGTACTTC; CDR3: CASSRGSWEETQYF
D: NA; size: few; V: TRBV7-9; J: TRBJ1-2; DNA: TGTGCCAGCAGCTTAACGGGACCTGGAAACTATGGCTACACCTTC; CDR3: CASSLTGPGNYGYTF
D: NA; size: NA; V: TRBV7-3; J: TRBJ2-1; DNA: TGTGCCAGCAGCGGCCCCCCGGGACTGAGCTCCTACAATGAGCAGTTCTTC; CDR3: CASSGPPGLSSYNEQFF
D: NA; size: NA; V: TRBV18; J: TRBJ2-7; DNA: TGTGCCAGCTCACCGAAGTCAGAAACCTACGAGCAGTACTTC; CDR3: CASSPKSETYEQYF
D: TRBD1; size: few; V: TRBV5-1; J: TRBJ1-1; DNA: TGCGCCAGCAGCTTGCGGACGACAGGGATAGTGAACACTGAAGCTTTCTTT; CDR3: CASSLRTTGIVNTEAFF
D: NA; size: many; V: TRBV29-1; J: TRBJ2-7; DNA: TGCAGCGGTATCAGACAGGGAGGACACGAGCAGTACTTC; CDR3: CSGIRQGGHEQYF
D: NA; size: few; V: TRBV7-2; J: TRBJ1-5; DNA: TGTGCCAGCAGCCATCAGGCTAGCAATCAGCCCCAGCATTTT; CDR3: CASSHQASNQPQHF
D: NA; size: many; V: TRBV28; J: TRBJ2-7; DNA: TGTGCCAGCAGGTCGGGACGGAACTACGAGCAGTACTTC; CDR3: CASRSGRNYEQYF
D: NA; size: few; V: TRBV7-2; J: TRBJ2-3; DNA: TGTGCCAGCAGCCCGGCCCCTAGCTCAGATACGCAGTATTTT; CDR3: CASSPAPSSDTQYF
D: NA; size: NA; V: TRBV11-2; J: TRBJ2-7; DNA: TGTGCCAGCAGCTTAGACCGACAGGCCTACGAGCAGTACTTC; CDR3: CASSLDRQAYEQYF
D: TRBD2; size: NA; V: TRBV12-3/TRBV12-4; J: TRBJ2-7; DNA: TGTGCCAGCAGTTTAGCGGGACTAGCGGATCAAGAGACCCGGTACTTC; CDR3: CASSLAGLADQETRYF
D: NA; size: NA; V: TRBV3-1; J: TRBJ2-1; DNA: TGTGCCAGCAGCCAAGGGGGGCAGGGGACGTACAATGAGCAGTTCTTC; CDR3: CASSQGGQGTYNEQFF
D: NA; size: few; V: TRBV7-2; J: TRBJ1-5; DNA: TGTGCCAGCAGCTTAGACGCGACAGGAAAGTATCAGCCCCAGCATTTT; CDR3: CASSLDATGKYQPQHF
D: NA; size: few; V: TRBV27; J: TRBJ2-2; DNA: TGTGCCAGCAGTTTCCCTACCACCGGGGAGCTGTTTTTT; CDR3: CASSFPTTGELFF
D: NA; size: NA; V: TRBV14; J: TRBJ1-2; DNA: TGTGCCAGCAGCCAAGAGCTATACTATGGCTACACCTTC; CDR3: CASSQELYYGYTF
D: TRBD1; size: NA; V: TRBV18; J: TRBJ2-5; DNA: TGTGCCAGCTCACCTAGAATGGGACAGGCACAAGAGACCCAGTACTTC; CDR3: CASSPRMGQAQETQYF
D: NA; size: NA; V: TRBV3-1; J: TRBJ1-5; DNA: TGTGCCAGCAGCCCCGGGACGGATGATCAGCCCCAGCATTTT; CDR3: CASSPGTDDQPQHF
D: TRBD2; size: many; V: TRBV29-1; J: TRBJ2-3; DNA: TGCAGCGTTGAAGGCTCGTCTAGCGGTTCCACAGATACGCAGTATTTT; CDR3: CSVEGSSSGSTDTQYF
D: TRBD1; size: few; V: TRBV11-2; J: TRBJ2-1; DNA: TGTGCCAGCAGCCTCCTTGAGGGACAGGGACACAATGAGCAGTTCTTC; CDR3: CASSLLEGQGHNEQFF
D: TRBD1; size: NA; V: TRBV6-5; J: TRBJ1-4; DNA: TGTGCCAGCAGTTTCTTACAGGGGGCTCGTGAAAAACTGTTTTTT; CDR3: CASSFLQGAREKLFF
D: NA; size: NA; V: TRBV15; J: TRBJ2-7; DNA: TGTGCCACCAGCAGGCGGGTCCAGCCCTACGAGCAGTACTTC; CDR3: CATSRRVQPYEQYF
D: TRBD2; size: NA; V: TRBV7-2; J: TRBJ2-2; DNA: TGTGCCAGCAGCTTAAGACTAGCGGGGGACTTGAACACCGGGGAGCTGTTTTTT; CDR3: CASSLRLAGDLNTGELFF
D: TRBD2; size: once; V: TRBV12-3/TRBV12-4; J: TRBJ2-3; DNA: TGTGCCAGCAGTCCTACGTCTAGCGGGGGCACAGATACGAAGTATTTT; CDR3: CASSPTSSGGTDTKYF
D: NA; size: few; V: TRBV6-2/TRBV6-3; J: TRBJ2-1; DNA: TGTGCCAGCAGGCGGGTATCCTACAATGAGCAGTTCTTC; CDR3: CASRRVSYNEQFF
D: NA; size: NA; V: TRBV24-1; J: TRBJ2-3; DNA: TGTGCCACCAGGGAAATGACGGGAGATACGCAGTATTTT; CDR3: CATREMTGDTQYF
D: NA; size: NA; V: TRBV5-1; J: TRBJ1-2; DNA: TGCGCCAGCAGCTTGGACAGAACGGGCGGCTACACCTTC; CDR3: CASSLDRTGGYTF
D: TRBD2; size: NA; V: TRBV9; J: TRBJ2-3; DNA: TGTGCCAGCAGCGGATACTTAGCGGGGGTCGGGGATACGCAGTATTTT; CDR3: CASSGYLAGVGDTQYF
D: NA; size: NA; V: TRBV6-6; J: TRBJ1-1; DNA: TGTGCCAGCAGGCAGGCAATGAACACTGAAGCTTTCTTT; CDR3: CASRQAMNTEAFF
D: NA; size: NA; V: TRBV7-2; J: TRBJ2-4; DNA: TGTGCCAGCAGCTGGGACGGGGCAGGGTATGAGCAGTACTTC; CDR3: CASSWDGAGYEQYF
D: NA; size: few; V: TRBV10-3; J: TRBJ1-1; DNA: TGTGCCATCAGTGACTGGGATCGGAGCACTGAAGCTTTCTTT; CDR3: CAISDWDRSTEAFF
D: TRBD2; size: few; V: TRBV20-1; J: TRBJ2-3; DNA: TGCAGTGCTCGTCGACTAGCGGGGATCACAGATACGCAGTATTTT; CDR3: CSARRLAGITDTQYF
D: NA; size: many; V: TRBV7-3; J: TRBJ2-3; DNA: TGTGCCAGCAGCTTTAATGACGGAGGGAGTAGTACGCAGTATTTT; CDR3: CASSFNDGGSSTQYF
D: TRBD1; size: NA; V: TRBV24-1; J: TRBJ2-2; DNA: TGTGCCACCAGTGATTCTGGACAGGGCCTTAGCACCGGGGAGCTGTTTTTT; CDR3: CATSDSGQGLSTGELFF
D: NA; size: NA; V: TRBV29-1; J: TRBJ2-7; DNA: TGCAGCGTTATCCGGGCCGTCTCCTACGAGCAGTACTTC; CDR3: CSVIRAVSYEQYF
D: TRBD1; size: NA; V: TRBV27; J: TRBJ2-2; DNA: TGTGCCAGCAGTCCCGGACAGGGGGCTTCGGACACCGGGGAGCCGTTTTTT; CDR3: CASSPGQGASDTGEPFF
D: NA; size: many; V: TRBV10-3; J: TRBJ2-5; DNA: TGTGCCACAGGGGGACTAGAAAAGACCCAGTACTTC; CDR3: CATGGLEKTQYF
D: NA; size: NA; V: TRBV20-1; J: TRBJ2-4; DNA: TGCAGTGCTAGAGATGTCAGGGGGGGGAAAAACATTCAGTACTTC; CDR3: CSARDVRGGKNIQYF
D: TRBD1; size: few; V: TRBV7-9; J: TRBJ2-3; DNA: TGTGCCAGCAGCCAGACCCCCGGACAGGGGAACACAGATACGCAGTATTTT; CDR3: CASSQTPGQGNTDTQYF
D: NA; size: NA; V: TRBV5-5; J: TRBJ2-7; DNA: TGTGCCAGCAGCTTGGTGATGGGTTACGAGCAGTACTTC; CDR3: CASSLVMGYEQYF
D: TRBD2; size: few; V: TRBV7-2; J: TRBJ2-7; DNA: TGTGCCAGCAGCTTGACCGGGACTAGCGGGGCCATACAGGAGCAGTACTTC; CDR3: CASSLTGTSGAIQEQYF
D: TRBD1; size: NA; V: TRBV6-2/TRBV6-3; J: TRBJ2-1; DNA: TGTGCCAGCAGTTCCCCCGGACAGGTTAAGAATGAGCAGTTCTTC; CDR3: CASSSPGQVKNEQFF
D: NA; size: few; V: TRBV12-3/TRBV12-4; J: TRBJ2-1; DNA: TGTGCCAGCCTAGGTTACAATGAGCAGTTCTTC; CDR3: CASLGYNEQFF
D: NA; size: NA; V: TRBV10-3; J: TRBJ2-7; DNA: TGTGCCGTCTCGCCGGCAGCATCCTACGAGCAGTACTTC; CDR3: CAVSPAASYEQYF
D: NA; size: NA; V: TRBV7-9; J: TRBJ2-5; DNA: TGTGCCACCGGGTGGGCGGATGAGCAGTACTTC; CDR3: CATGWADEQYF
D: TRBD1; size: many; V: TRBV24-1; J: TRBJ2-1; DNA: TGTGCCACCAGTGATCCAGGGGGTTATGAGCAGTTCTTC; CDR3: CATSDPGGYEQFF
D: NA; size: NA; V: TRBV12-5; J: TRBJ1-4; DNA: TGTGCTAGTGGTTTTCCCCTGGGGACAAAAAATGAAAAACTGTTTTTT; CDR3: CASGFPLGTKNEKLFF
D: TRBD1; size: many; V: TRBV20-1; J: TRBJ2-4; DNA: TGCAGTGCGGAGGACAGGGGATTAGGCATTCAGTACTTC; CDR3: CSAEDRGLGIQYF
D: NA; size: NA; V: TRBV30; J: TRBJ2-5; DNA: TGTGCCTGGAGTGTCGGGAGTCGGGAGACCCAGTACTTC; CDR3: CAWSVGSRETQYF
D: TRBD2; size: many; V: TRBV7-9; J: TRBJ2-1; DNA: TGTGCCAGCAGCCCCCGTAGCGGGCCCCCCAGTGAGCAGTTCTTC; CDR3: CASSPRSGPPSEQFF
D: NA; size: NA; V: TRBV5-5; J: TRBJ2-3; DNA: TGTGCCAGCAGCTTGGCCCCGCGGGAACCAAATACGCAGTATTTT; CDR3: CASSLAPREPNTQYF
D: TRBD1; size: many; V: TRBV6-5; J: TRBJ1-6; DNA: TGTGCCAGCAGTTATGGACAGGGGAATTCACCCCTCCACTTT; CDR3: CASSYGQGNSPLHF
D: TRBD1; size: NA; V: TRBV12-3/TRBV12-4; J: TRBJ2-3; DNA: TGTGCCAGCAGTCCCGGACAGGCTCGTTCGTATTTT; CDR3: CASSPGQARSYF
D: NA; size: few; V: TRBV7-9; J: TRBJ1-2; DNA: TGTGCCAGCAGCCCTGGAAGGGCAGGAGGCTACACCTTC; CDR3: CASSPGRAGGYTF